The 16 T cell receptor beta chains below all came from one sample that was sequenced in a study of human T cells and chemical hapten exposure. Time point denoted: pre-sensitization, week 0. Indicated treatment: therapeutic diphenylcyclopropenone sensitization with weekly scalp DPC. TCRdb reprocessed the RACE reads via MiXCR and lists one record per CDR3 protein. The repertoire has some 360,000 distinct CDR3 sequences, 5.1% of them found once; the top ten carry 2.5% to 3%. Sequences were derived from whole blood, sampled in connection with sensitization to the hapten diphenylcyclopropenone (DPC). These receptors were obtained from a woman between 50 and 59 years old with alopecia areata. Some clones in this sample may be carry-over from other donors' samples.

The rearrangement links TRBV27 to TRBJ2-7, with D tentatively TRBD1 (5 bases). Trimming took off 3 bases at V and 7 bases at J, with 10 bases between the two ends. CDR1 and CDR2 from the germline V gene are MNHEY and SMNVEV (reference sequence). The CDR3 runs 12 residues. Written as DNA, the CDR3 is TGTGCCAGCAGTTTGGACATGGAGGAGCAGTACTTC. Translation gives CASSLDMEEQYF.

In DNA form, the CDR3 reads TGTGCCAGCAGCTTAGAAGGACAGGCAACTAATGAAAAACTGTTTTTT. This sequence encodes CASSLEGQATNEKLFF. The V and J genes are TRBV7-6 and TRBJ1-4, with 7 bases lining up with TRBD1. The CDR3 extends over 16 amino acids. CDR1 and CDR2 from the germline V gene are SGHVS and FNYEAQ. V was pared by 1 base and J by 0 bases, with 2 bases of the junction left unmatched.

This clonotype was detected ten times or more. The CDR3 loop reads CASRAVPYNEQFF. The CDR3 DNA sequence: TGTGCCAGCCGGGCAGTCCCCTACAATGAGCAGTTCTTC. The V and J genes are TRBV6-1 and TRBJ2-1; no clear D gene. In germline, CDR1 is MNHNS, CDR2 SASEGT. CDR3 size: 13 residues. V lost 8 bases, J lost 2 bases, and 10 bases lay in between.

This clonotype was counted many times. At one of its ends the junction is not consistent with the germline gene, which may arise from a read error. The rearrangement joins TRBV7-9 to TRBJ2-7; 9 nucleotides agree with TRBD2. The V gene's germline CDR1 is SEHNR and CDR2 FQNEAQ (reference sequence). The CDR3 is 17 residues long. The CDR3 coding sequence is TGTGCCAGCAGCTTCTATCGGCAGTCTAGCGGGATTATCGAGGAGTACTTC. This translates into CASSFYRQSSGIIEEYF.

This clonotype was seen a few times. The chain combines TRBV5-1 with TRBJ2-5, with D hard to call. This CDR3 contains 13 residues. Germline values: CDR1 SGHRS, CDR2 YFSETQ. Trimming cost V 0 bases and J 5 bases, with 8 bases left between them. The DNA of the CDR3 is TGCGCCAGCAGCTTGGAAGAGTACGAGACCCAGTACTTC. Encoded protein: CASSLEEYETQYF.

This clonotype was seen at least ten times. The V gene is TRBV24-1, the J gene TRBJ2-2; D is perhaps TRBD2 (5 bases). The CDR3 covers 13 residues. V was clipped by 5 bases and J by 7 bases, with 10 bases between them. Germline CDR1 is KGHDR and CDR2 is SFDVKD. This CDR3 is CATSAGRGGELFF. The DNA of the CDR3 is TGTGCCACCAGTGCTGGACGGGGCGGGGAGCTGTTTTTT.

The rearrangement uses TRBV7-9 and TRBJ2-3; the D is unclear. Germline CDR1 reads SEHNR; CDR2 reads FQNEAQ (reference sequence). The V end was cut by 7 bases, the J end by 0 bases, with 11 bases between. The CDR3 spans 14 residues. The CDR3 sequence is CASKAKTSTDTQYF. The DNA for the CDR3 is TGTGCCAGCAAGGCTAAAACTAGCACAGATACGCAGTATTTT.

This clonotype was observed a few times. The rearrangement uses TRBV5-4 and TRBJ2-7; TRBD1 matches 7 bases. The CDR3 is made up of 14 amino acids. With V trimmed by 0 bases and J by 2 bases, 2 bases remained unmatched. Germline V gene lookup returns CDR1 SGHNT and CDR2 YYREEE (reference sequence). CDR3 DNA: TGTGCCAGCAGCTTGGATCAGGGGGCCTACGAGCAGTACTTC. Translated: CASSLDQGAYEQYF.

In its sample, this clonotype was seen many times. This chain uses TRBV4-1 with TRBJ2-3, with no clear D. The CDR3 extends over 16 amino acids. Trimming pared 0 bases from V and 3 bases from J, leaving 13 bases between. Germline CDR1 and CDR2: MGHRA and YSYEKL. CDR3 protein: CASSQDAIPGTDTQYF. The CDR3, as DNA: TGCGCCAGCAGCCAAGACGCCATCCCAGGAACAGATACGCAGTATTTT.

Many counts were recorded for this clonotype. The gene calls are TRBV4-3 and TRBJ2-5, with D tentatively TRBD2 (6 bases). V was pared by 4 bases and J by 2 bases, with 14 bases between. The CDR3 covers 15 residues. Germline-derived CDR1 and CDR2 are LGHNA and YSLEER. The CDR3 bases are TGCGCCAGCAGCCTCACGCTGGGGGGACAAGAGACCCAGTACTTC. Translation gives CASSLTLGGQETQYF.

This clonotype was detected only a few times. The chain couples TRBV6-6 to TRBJ1-4, with D uncertain. The germline gives CDR1 MNHNY, CDR2 SVGAGI (reference sequence). V lost 3 bases to trimming and J lost 1 base, with 18 bases between them. The CDR3 runs to 18 residues. The CDR3 spells CASSYSGQGYKTNEKLFF. The CDR3, as DNA: TGTGCCAGCAGTTATTCAGGCCAAGGGTACAAAACTAATGAAAAACTGTTTTTT.

This clonotype has ten or more counts. This chain joins TRBV20-1 and TRBJ2-7; a possible D gene is TRBD1 (6 bases). V shed 0 bases and J shed 5 bases, with 14 bases lying between them. In germline, CDR1 is DFQATT, CDR2 SNEGSKA (reference sequence). This CDR3 region has 14 residues. The CDR3 region has the DNA TGCAGTGCTAGAGACACAGGGCTTTTGGACGAGCAGTACTTC. Translating it yields CSARDTGLLDEQYF.

CDR3 sequence reads: CATIRMAGGNSPLHF. The CDR3 DNA is TGTGCCACAATTAGAATGGCAGGGGGCAATTCACCCCTCCACTTT. The rearrangement joins TRBV6-5 to TRBJ1-6; 8 nucleotides match TRBD1. The length of the CDR3 is 15 residues. Germline loops: CDR1 MNHEY, CDR2 SVGAGI. V was pared by 10 bases and J by 7 bases, with 12 bases of the junction left unmatched.

As for this clonotype: The junction departs from the called germline gene at one end, perhaps through a read error. This rearrangement joins TRBV30 to TRBJ2-3; D possibly corresponds to TRBD2 (5 bases). Germline V CDR1 and CDR2: GTSNPN, SVGIG (reference sequence). There are 13 residues in the CDR3. The CDR3 nucleotides are TGTGCCTGGGGTGTAGCCGGGGTAGATACGCAGTATTTT. Its translation: CAWGVAGVDTQYF.

A few counts support this clonotype. The gene calls are TRBV12-5 and TRBJ1-1; D is possibly TRBD1 (6 bases). The germline V gene encodes CDR1 LGHNT and CDR2 FRNRAP. V was pared by 5 bases and J by 3 bases, with 13 bases between. This CDR3 comprises 14 residues. The CDR3 region has the DNA TGTGCTAGTGGTGGACCACAGGGTTACACTGAAGCTTTCTTT. The encoded protein is CASGGPQGYTEAFF. The full variable domain, with the rest looked up from reference TRBV12-5 and TRBJ1-1, is DARVTQTPRHKVTEMGQEVTMRCQPILGHNTVFWYRQTMMQGLELLAYFRNRAPLDDSGMPKDRFSAEMPDATLATLKIQPSEPRDSAVYFCASGGPQGYTEAFFGQGTRLTVV.

The rearrangement uses TRBV3-1 and TRBJ1-6; D uncertain. CDR3 length equals 17 residues. CDR1 and CDR2 (germline): LGHDT, YNNKEL (reference sequence). Trimming shortened V by 0 bases and J by 0 bases, and 9 bases separated the two germline ends. CDR3 nucleotides: TGTGCCAGCAGCCAAGATGGGCAAAGCTCCTATAATTCACCCCTCCACTTT. Residues: CASSQDGQSSYNSPLHF. Supplemented by reference TRBV3-1 and TRBJ1-6, the full variable domain reads DTAVSQTPKYLVTQMGNDKSIKCEQNLGHDTMYWYKQDSKKFLKIMFSYNNKELIINETVPNRFSPKSPDKAHLNLHINSLELGDSAVYFCASSQDGQSSYNSPLHFGNGTRLTVT.